This T cell receptor (beta chain) was observed in a study of CD8 T cells in Susac syndrome. This clonotype has just one count. V was shortened by 3 bases and J by 1 base, with 10 bases between the two germline ends. The CDR3 runs to 13 residues. Looked up from germline, CDR1 is DFQATT and CDR2 is SNEGSKA (reference sequence). RNA amounts of about 0.5 to 1 ug underwent reverse transcription with random hexamers. TCRdb redid the calling of the immunoSEQ multiplex PCR reads with MiXCR, one entry per CDR3 protein. There are approximately 160,000 distinct CDR3 sequences in the sample; roughly 93% occur only once, and 0.13% lies in the top ten.

Sequences were obtained from CD4+ T cells from PBMCs. The TCR was taken from a human donor in good health. The chain joins TRBV20-1 to TRBJ2-7; D is uncertain. CDR3 region: CSASRFRSYEQYF. CDR3 coding DNA: TGCAGTGCTAGTCGGTTTCGGTCCTACGAGCAGTACTTC.